The clone carrying this TCR beta chain was seen at least ten times. Its matching antigen is unknown. The data derive from a study of T cells in Graves' hyperthyroidism and ophthalmopathy. Regarding the study as a whole: Most clonotypes that expanded in the thyroid above 0.001 also showed up in blood. The model made its ophthalmopathy prediction, and onset followed a median about 6 months later.

Amplification targeted TCR beta CDR3 regions from RNA transcripts. The TCR CDR3 was amplified in a first-round RT-PCR using the HTBI primer set. TCRdb re-called the multiplex PCR reads with MiXCR, one entry per CDR3 protein. In the table there are 620,000 or so distinct CDR3 sequences, approximately 14% of which are singletons. The CDR3 loop spans 15 amino acids. Germline V gives CDR1 DFQATT, CDR2 SNEGSKA (reference sequence). V was clipped by 0 bases and J by 1 base, with 12 bases between them. Input material: blood. The source is a woman aged 45-60 years with Graves' ophthalmopathy. The chain employs TRBV20-1 and TRBJ1-1, with D unclear. In DNA form, the CDR3 reads TGCAGTGCTAGAGAATGGGTCGGAGGGAACACTGAAGCTTTCTTT. This sequence encodes CSAREWVGGNTEAFF.